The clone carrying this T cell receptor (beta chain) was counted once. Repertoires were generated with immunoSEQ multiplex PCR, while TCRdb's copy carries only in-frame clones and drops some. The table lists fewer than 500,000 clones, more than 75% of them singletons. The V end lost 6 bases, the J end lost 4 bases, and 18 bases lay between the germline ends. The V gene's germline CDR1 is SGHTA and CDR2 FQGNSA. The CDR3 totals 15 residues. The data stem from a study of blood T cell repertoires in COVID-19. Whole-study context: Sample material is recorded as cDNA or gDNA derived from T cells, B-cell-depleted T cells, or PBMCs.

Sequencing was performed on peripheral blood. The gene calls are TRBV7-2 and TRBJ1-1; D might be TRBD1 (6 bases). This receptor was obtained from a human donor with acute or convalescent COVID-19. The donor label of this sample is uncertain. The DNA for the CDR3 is TGTGCCAGCAGTTTCGCCGGGGGCGGGAGCACTGAAGCTTTCTTT. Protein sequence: CASSFAGGGSTEAFF.